The following is a T cell receptor beta chain sequence with its context. The antigen it binds to is not known. No qualities accompany the bases; no much larger clone lies one base away. The germline V gene sets CDR1 to SGHRS and CDR2 to YFSETQ. Trimming takes 4 bases from V and 5 bases from J, and the germline ends sit 15 bases apart. There are 14 amino acids in the CDR3, from cysteine to phenylalanine inclusive. Here the CDR3 DNA is all that survives: 42 bases in frame from base 1. The data derive from a study of blood T cell repertoires in COVID-19 (dated by TCRdb to the early 2020s). Turning to the overall study: Samples covering the acute and convalescent phases of COVID-19 were provided by collaborators in the United States, Italy and Spain. Where HLA class I and class II types were available, the types were taken from metadata supplied by the sample provider, not from assay-based typing. The dataset comprised deeply sampled blood TCRbeta repertoires from subjects exposed to, actively infected with, or recovered from COVID-19. The repertoires were made available in a free public database intended to serve as a resource for research on the immune response to SARS-CoV-2. Samples came from the ongoing ImmuneRACE study (first 160 participants) plus 1,254 subjects from 6 global collaborators. The sample metadata nearly always contained a de-identified subject ID, COVID-19 status, age in years and sex. The prospective study material was composed of cDNA or gDNA derived from T cells, B-cell-depleted T cells, or PBMCs. On the study overall, not on this receptor specifically: How much clinical and demographic metadata was included differed by source and by participant, and the metadata was provided uncurated.

TCRbeta CDR3 regions were amplified from genomic DNA using the immunoSEQ Assay, a bias-controlled multiplex PCR. For the original study's pipeline: The number of nucleated cells in each sample was estimated by amplification of reference gene primers within the assay. To quantify the absolute abundance of each unique TCRbeta CDR3 rearrangement, sequence reads were collapsed and filtered. For each sample, productive Simpson clonality was calculated as the square root of Simpson's diversity index over productive rearrangements. Drawn from immuneACCESS, this table holds only the in-frame rearrangements with V and J called that TCRdb kept. Clones are partly lost; checked studies trace under half to an unresolved V gene and leave the rest unexplained. From that table come the V and J calls and clone size; the DNA was used to work out D and trimming. The sample table holds under 75,000 clones, of which roughly nine tenths were seen once. The ten largest clones represent around 8.7% of the sample.

The collaborating institutions used their own protocols to collect whole blood in K2EDTA tubes. Collaborator samples were shipped for TCRbeta analysis as frozen whole blood, isolated PBMCs, or DNA extracted from either sample type. The source material was peripheral blood. The receptor was isolated from a man over 45 with active COVID-19. The chain employs TRBV5-1 and TRBJ1-1; the D gene is unclear. The CDR3 protein: CASSRYSGVTEAFF. The sequence in DNA is TGCGCCAGCAGCAGATACTCCGGGGTTACTGAAGCTTTCTTT.